The source of this T cell receptor (beta chain) is a study of T cell changes during pregnancy in multiple sclerosis. Germline CDR1 is KGHSH and CDR2 is LQKENI. This CDR3 has 15 residues. Trimming left V 3 bases short and J 7 bases short, with 13 bases between. Profiled with immunoSEQ multiplex PCR; TCRdb holds only in-frame clones, not every one. The table records tens of thousands of clones, around nine tenths of them present only once. The sequenced sample was CD4+ T cells from peripheral blood mononuclear cells, obtained in the second trimester of pregnancy. The receptor's source is a female donor with multiple sclerosis, enrolled in a pregnancy study. This chain links TRBV18 with TRBJ1-6; maybe TRBD1 (5 bases). The CDR3 nucleotides are TGTGCCAGCTCACCGGCAGGGCCGAAAAATTCACCCCTCCACTTT. It yields the protein CASSPAGPKNSPLHF. Complete variable domain (other parts from reference TRBV18 and TRBJ1-6): NAGVMQNPRHLVRRRGQEARLRCSPMKGHSHVYWYRQLPEEGLKFMVYLQKENIIDESGMPKERFSAEFPKEGPSILRIQQVVRGDSAAYFCASSPAGPKNSPLHFGNGTRLTVT.